This T cell receptor (beta chain) appears in the sequencing data of a study of cytomegalovirus exposure and HLA in healthy donors. Study background: Earlier work reported 117 million unique TCR beta sequences from some 180 million T cells. General study results and limits: Beyond CMV serostatus, there was no information to go on about immune exposure.

As for this clone: Its antigen is undetermined.

Germline assignment: CDR1 SGHTA and CDR2 FQGNSA. This CDR3 spans 14 amino acids. Trimming stripped 5 bases from V and 4 bases from J, with 15 bases between. Researchers ran the PCR with 60 Vbeta and 13 Jbeta primers. In the source study's methods: As a later analysis found, there were 70 million to 100 million unique TCR beta chains, of which about 10 million were shared. This table comes from immunoSEQ multiplex PCR, and its TCRdb copy is limited to in-frame clones, with some not included. V and J calls and clone size are given by that table; D and trimming were obtained from the DNA. This sample has 100,000 or so clones, with approximately 73% found just once.

Input material: PBMCs. The gene calls are TRBV7-2 and TRBJ2-7; no reliable D call. The receptor was isolated from a man aged 40-49 years in good health and CMV-seronegative. CDR3 loop: CASSPRVPSYEQYF. CDR3 nucleotide sequence: TGTGCCAGCAGCCCCCGGGTCCCCTCTTACGAGCAGTACTTC.